This T cell receptor (beta chain) is drawn from a study of T cell responses to AZD1222 COVID-19 vaccine. Regarding the study as a whole: With dominance at 160-218 and 743-854, vaccine-associated CD4 TCRs spanned spike. The breadth and depth of Spike-specific TCRs increased once two AZD1222 doses had been given.

Notes on this clone: Its antigen is as yet unknown.

Clones were sequenced by immunoSEQ multiplex PCR, and TCRdb holds only the in-frame ones, with some missing. The data show approximately 110,000 clones, about nine tenths seen once. Germline CDR1 and CDR2: SGDLS and YYNGEE. The CDR3 runs to 14 residues. Trimming removed 0 bases at V and 7 bases at J, with 11 bases between. The material sequenced was peripheral blood, taken on day 0 of AZD1222 vaccination. The chain carries TRBV9 and TRBJ2-1; unclear D gene. The sequence was obtained from an adult in good health. In DNA, the CDR3 is TGTGCCAGCAGCGTAGGGGGTGGGTATAATGAGCAGTTCTTC. Its protein is CASSVGGGYNEQFF.